Below, one T cell receptor beta chain is given with its context. No cognate antigen has been identified for it. No much larger clone is present one base from it, and per-base qualities are unavailable. Thawed unstimulated PBMCs were stained for CD3, CD4 and CD8 and FACS-sorted into CD3+CD4+ and CD3+CD8+ populations. Each of the 8 studied subjects was randomized to immunosuppression withdrawal. The Qiagen DNeasy Blood and Tissue Kit was used for genomic DNA isolation. Ends trimmed: V by 3 bases, J by 3 bases; bases unmatched to a gene: 8. The CDR3 numbers 19 residues from cysteine through phenylalanine. Only the CDR3 DNA is retained, 57 bases long and in frame from the first base. CDR1 and CDR2 are drawn from the germline V gene (reference sequence): SSHAT, FNYEAQ. The data were obtained in a study of T cell clones after liver transplantation (dated by TCRdb to 2018 to 2020). For the wider study: Samples were obtained from ITN030ST, a randomized trial in which withdrawal of immunosuppression was attempted within 2 years of liver transplantation. Donor-reactive T cell clones were identified by TCRbeta sequencing after a pre-transplant mixed lymphocyte reaction and then tracked in post-transplant blood. As an antigen-independent comparator for the donor-reactive sequences, third party-reactive TCRbeta sequences from pre-transplant MLRs were identified as well. Three of the eight recipients were HCV-positive; the others were transplanted for non-autoimmune, non-viral indications. Until randomization at 12-24 months post-transplant, subjects were given standard immunosuppression, with no induction therapy. To count as tolerant, a recipient had to stay completely off immunosuppression for at least one year without liver enzymes climbing beyond twice the upper limit of normal. Blood samples were collected pre-transplant, pre-randomization before withdrawal, and post-randomization after either full withdrawal or failed withdrawal. The study cohort included 8 liver transplant recipients, of whom 3 were classified as tolerant and 5 as non-tolerant.

What the authors observed across the whole study: When repertoire turnover was accounted for, significantly reduced detection of donor-reactive sequences was found in 7 of 8 subjects for CD4 and in 8 of 8 subjects for CD8. Since no allograft tissue specimens were available, donor-reactive T cells may have migrated into the graft instead of being deleted. Low numbers of available donor cells limited the measurable donor-reactive repertoire in two subjects. A significant post-transplant decrease in circulating donor-reactive CD4 TCRbeta sequences was observed in most of the 8 subjects, irrespective of tolerance or HCV status. Conclusions were preliminary, limited by small, heterogeneous patient numbers and non-standardized post-transplant time points. Donor-reactive sequences declined more than third party-reactive ones, suggesting partial antigen-specific deletion unrelated to withdrawal success.

High-throughput TCRbeta CDR3 sequencing of frozen genomic DNA was performed by immunoSEQ, with PCR amplification, mapping, bias correction and internal controls included. The study's own analysis went as follows. Productive rearrangements were kept, and unique TCRbeta sequences were defined by CDR3 nucleotide sequence plus V and J gene. A sequence counted as donor-reactive only if the sequence showed at least 5-fold expansion in CFSE-low cells compared with unstimulated pre-transplant cells and had a frequency of at least 0.01%. To ensure at least 90% detection power, minimum frequency thresholds were set for each subject based on that subject's lowest-template unstimulated sample. Jensen-Shannon divergence between the top 1000 TCRbeta sequences post-transplant and pre-transplant was used to measure repertoire turnover. Changes in detection of donor-reactive sequences were assessed with two-sided Fisher's exact tests. The clones in this table, taken by TCRdb from immuneACCESS, are in-frame only. Not every clone is retained; where verified, under half of the shortfall comes from an unresolved V gene, and the cause of the rest is unknown. The DNA gave D and trimming, while V, J and clone size come from that table. In this sample the table shows about 33,000 clones, around 95% of which occur a single time. The ten largest clones take up roughly a quarter of the sample.

This sample comprised CD8+ T cells from blood, obtained 12 months after liver transplant. The rearrangement joined TRBV7-7 to TRBJ2-2; a stretch of 15 junction bases matches TRBD2. This clonotype was obtained from a human patient who received a liver transplant. The graft donor may be the source of some T cells after a transplant. The nucleotide sequence reads TGTGCCAGCAGCTTGGGACTAGCGGGAGGACCCTTGGACACCGGGGAGCTGTTTTTT. The resulting protein is CASSLGLAGGPLDTGELFF.